This TCR beta chain stems from a study of siplizumab effects on memory and regulatory T cells. This table comes from immunoSEQ multiplex PCR, and its TCRdb copy is limited to in-frame clones, with some not included. This table holds about 100,000 clones, about 94% found once. The sequence derives from a human donor in good health. The specimen sequenced was non-Treg CD4+ T cells sorted from blood.

CDR3 loop: CASRETSQLFF. For the CDR3, the DNA is TGTGCCAGCAGAGAAACAAGTCAGCTGTTTTTT. This chain connects TRBV6-5 to TRBJ2-2; D ambiguous. Trimming pared 6 bases from V and 12 bases from J, leaving 11 bases between. The CDR3 runs to 11 residues. The germline CDR1 and CDR2 sequences are MNHEY and SVGAGI.